A single sample gave rise to the 11 T cell receptor beta chains below, sequenced in a study of T cell repertoires in cytomegalovirus infection. One entry per CDR3 protein results from TCRdb running MiXCR on the reads. The sample lists some 320,000 distinct CDR3 sequences, more than 8% occurring once. The material sequenced was PBMCs. The receptors shown here come from a human donor in good health (CMV status not recorded). Some clones in this sample may be carry-over from other donors' samples.

This clonotype appeared a few times. The chain links TRBV19 to TRBJ2-1; 7 positions agree with TRBD2. The ends lost 7 bases at V and 0 bases at J; junction bases unmatched: 9. This CDR3 spans 16 amino acids. CDR1 is LNHDA and CDR2 is SQIVND in the germline V gene (reference sequence). The CDR3 DNA reads as TGTGCCAGTACCCCCCTTAGCGGGTTCTCCTACAATGAGCAGTTCTTC. This sequence encodes CASTPLSGFSYNEQFF. Filled out from reference TRBV19 and TRBJ2-1, the complete variable domain reads DGGITQSPKYLFRKEGQNVTLSCEQNLNHDAMYWYRQDPGQGLRLIYYSQIVNDFQKGDIAEGYSVSREKKESFPLTVTSAQKNPTAFYLCASTPLSGFSYNEQFFGPGTRLTVL.

This clonotype was seen repeatedly, ten times or more. The J gene is TRBJ2-3, the V gene TRBV7-2; possible D gene TRBD2, 6 bases. The CDR3 is 14 residues long. The ends were cut back, 5 bases at V and 4 bases at J, with 13 bases in the middle. Germline V gene sequence: CDR1 SGHTA, CDR2 FQGNSA. DNA of the CDR3: TGTGCCAGCAGCGTCGGGAGCAGTGCAGATACGCAGTATTTT. Its protein product is CASSVGSSADTQYF.

The rearrangement uses TRBV10-2 and TRBJ2-7; tentative D call: TRBD1 (5 bases). The CDR3 has 14 residues. V lost 3 bases and J 4 bases, leaving 13 bases between the germline ends. Germline assignment: CDR1 WSHSY and CDR2 SAAADI. The CDR3 bases are TGCGCCAGCAGTGAATTGTCAGGGCTATACGAGCAGTACTTC. Protein sequence: CASSELSGLYEQYF.

CDR3 nucleotide sequence: TGCGCCAGCAGCCAAGGGCCCGGCGAGCAGTACTTC. Its translation: CASSQGPGEQYF. V and J are TRBV4-1 and TRBJ2-7; no reliable D call. V lost 1 base and J lost 6, with 7 bases in between. Germline V gene sequence: CDR1 MGHRA, CDR2 YSYEKL. The CDR3 consists of 12 residues.

The V and J genes are TRBV15 and TRBJ2-1, with D perhaps matching TRBD2 (5 bases). Trimming pared 0 bases from V and 4 bases from J, leaving 13 bases between. The CDR3 has 16 amino acids. CDR1 and CDR2 (germline): LNHNV, YYDKDF (reference sequence). CDR3 amino acids: CATSRDRGGGYNEQFF. The DNA of the CDR3 is TGTGCCACCAGCAGAGATCGAGGAGGAGGTTACAATGAGCAGTTCTTC.

This clonotype occurred a few times. The genes are TRBV29-1 and TRBJ2-7; the D gene could be TRBD1 or TRBD2 (5 bases each). This CDR3 spans 13 amino acids. Germline V gene sequence: CDR1 SQVTM, CDR2 ANQGSEA. V lost 4 bases, J lost 3 bases, and 13 bases lay in between. The CDR3 spells CSVASTRGYEQYF. In DNA form, the CDR3 reads TGCAGCGTTGCTTCGACGAGGGGCTACGAGCAGTACTTC.

The chain is built from TRBV20-1 and TRBJ1-2; 8 nucleotides agree with TRBD1. The V segment lost 0 bases and the J segment 4 bases; nucleotides outside the gene matches: 4. Looked up from germline, CDR1 is DFQATT and CDR2 is SNEGSKA (reference sequence). The CDR3 has 14 residues. In nucleotides, the CDR3 is TGCAGTGCTAGAGATAAAGGGACAGGCTATGGCTACACCTTC. It encodes CSARDKGTGYGYTF.

This clonotype has more than one count but fewer than ten. The genes are TRBV5-4 and TRBJ2-7, with TRBD2 as a possible D gene (6 bases). Between the trimmed V and J ends, which lost 9 bases and 5 bases, there was a span of 18 bases. Germline V lookup: CDR1 SGHNT, CDR2 YYREEE (reference sequence). The CDR3 is 13 residues long. CDR3 protein: CATGLPGIDEQYF. CDR3 sequence (DNA): TGTGCCACGGGACTTCCCGGCATCGACGAGCAGTACTTC.

This clonotype was counted only a few times. CDR3 coding DNA: TGTGCCATCAGTGAGTCGACTCGCGGGGGGGCTCACGAGCAGTACTTC. It codes for CAISESTRGGAHEQYF. The J gene is TRBJ2-7, the V gene TRBV10-3; 9 nucleotides match TRBD2. J gave up 5 bases and V 0 bases, and 8 bases lay outside the gene matches. The CDR3 spans 16 residues. Per the germline V gene, CDR1 is ENHRY and CDR2 is SYGVKD.

V usage is TRBV7-6 and J usage is TRBJ2-2; D remains unclear. CDR1 SGHVS and CDR2 FNYEAQ come from the germline V gene. This CDR3 spans 11 amino acids. V was trimmed by 6 bases and J by 11 bases, leaving 10 bases between them. Written as DNA, the CDR3 is TGTGCCAGCAGACAAGGCGGAGAGCTGTTTTTT. Residues: CASRQGGELFF.

This clonotype was seen a few times. The V call is TRBV7-2, the J call TRBJ1-5; maybe TRBD1 (5 bases). CDR1 SGHTA and CDR2 FQGNSA come from the germline V gene. Deletions cut 4 bases from V and 6 bases from J, with 16 bases between. This CDR3 has 15 amino acids. CDR3 in DNA: TGTGCCAGCAGCTCCGTGGGGGGAAGGGTTCAGCCCCAGCATTTT. The encoded protein is CASSSVGGRVQPQHF. Based on the CDR3 plus reference TRBV7-2 and TRBJ1-5, the full variable domain is GAGVSQSPSNKVTEKGKDVELRCDPISGHTALYWYRQSLGQGLEFLIYFQGNSAPDKSGLPSDRFSAERTGGSVSTLTIQRTQQEDSAVYLCASSSVGGRVQPQHFGDGTRLSIL.